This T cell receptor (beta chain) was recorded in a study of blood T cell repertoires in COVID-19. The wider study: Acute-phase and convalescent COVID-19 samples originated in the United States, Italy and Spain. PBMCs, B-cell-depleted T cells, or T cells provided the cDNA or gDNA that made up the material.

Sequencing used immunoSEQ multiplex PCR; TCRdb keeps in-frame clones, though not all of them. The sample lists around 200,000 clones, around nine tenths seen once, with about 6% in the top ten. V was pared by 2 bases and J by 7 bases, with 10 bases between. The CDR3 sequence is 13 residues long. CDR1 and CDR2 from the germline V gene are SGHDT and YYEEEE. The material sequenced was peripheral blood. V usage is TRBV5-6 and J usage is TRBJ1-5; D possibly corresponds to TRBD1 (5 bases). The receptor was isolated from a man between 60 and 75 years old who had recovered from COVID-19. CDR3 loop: CASSFRGRQPQHF. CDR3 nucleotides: TGTGCCAGCAGCTTTAGGGGAAGACAGCCCCAGCATTTT.